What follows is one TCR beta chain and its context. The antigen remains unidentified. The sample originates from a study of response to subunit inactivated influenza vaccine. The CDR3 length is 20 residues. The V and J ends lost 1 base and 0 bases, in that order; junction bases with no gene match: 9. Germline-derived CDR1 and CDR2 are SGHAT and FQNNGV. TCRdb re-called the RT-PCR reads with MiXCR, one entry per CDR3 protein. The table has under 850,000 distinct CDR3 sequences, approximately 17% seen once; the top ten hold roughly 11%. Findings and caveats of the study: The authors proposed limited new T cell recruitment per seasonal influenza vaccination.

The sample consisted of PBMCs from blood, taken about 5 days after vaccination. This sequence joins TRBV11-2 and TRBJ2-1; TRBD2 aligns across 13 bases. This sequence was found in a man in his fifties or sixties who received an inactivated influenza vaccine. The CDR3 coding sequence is TGTGCCAGCAGCTTAGGGGGACTAGCGGGGTGGCGTCTCTCCTACAATGAGCAGTTCTTC. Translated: CASSLGGLAGWRLSYNEQFF.